This T cell receptor (beta chain) comes out of a study of T cell responses to AZD1222 COVID-19 vaccine. Per germline, CDR1 SNHLY and CDR2 FYNNEI. This CDR3 has 12 amino acids. The V gene lost 6 bases and the J gene lost 4 bases, with 10 bases spanning the gap. The table came from immunoSEQ multiplex PCR; TCRdb's copy has only in-frame clones and leaves some out. Among 110,000 or so clones, about 88% were seen once, and the ten largest hold 44%. The receptor was isolated from an adult who received the AZD1222 COVID-19 vaccine. This sequence joins TRBV2 and TRBJ2-7, with D perhaps TRBD1 (6 bases). The sequences come from peripheral blood, collected 28 days after the second AZD1222 dose. The CDR3 DNA follows: TGTGCCAGCAGCATTCAGGGGTACGAGCAGTACTTC. Protein: CASSIQGYEQYF.